The T cell receptor beta chain described here comes from a study of cytomegalovirus exposure and HLA in healthy donors. PCR amplification relied on 60 Vbeta primers (plus 13 Jbeta primers). The repertoire was sequenced with immunoSEQ multiplex PCR; TCRdb's copy has only in-frame clones and lacks some. The sample includes about 210,000 clones, roughly 85% of them seen just once. General study points: Confirmation in vitro established that a few CMV-associated chains were specific for CMV antigens. Later analysis suggested most CMV-associated TCR beta chains were HLA-restricted. The authors later found TCR association rates varying by HLA locus, with DRB1 most and HLA-C fewest. Previous analysis showed most TCR beta V segments were productive about 87% or about 30% of the time.

About this clone: Its antigen is as yet unknown.

This CDR3 spans 15 amino acids. Looked up from germline, CDR1 is MNHNY and CDR2 is SVGAGI (reference sequence). Trimming pared 5 bases from V and 5 bases from J, leaving 19 bases between. Sequenced: PBMCs. The clonotype comes from a girl aged 2-9 years in good health and CMV-seronegative. This chain uses TRBV6-6 with TRBJ2-7; weak D call: TRBD2 (6 bases). CDR3 in amino acids: CASSPASTRRHEQYF. CDR3 sequence (DNA): TGTGCCAGCAGTCCTGCCTCGACTAGGAGACACGAGCAGTACTTC.